This record concerns one TCR beta chain sequence. The data are from a study of blood T cell repertoires in COVID-19. Clones were read by immunoSEQ multiplex PCR, and TCRdb kept only the in-frame ones, dropping some. The data hold about 220,000 clones, with roughly 80% observed a single time. CDR1 SGHRS and CDR2 YFSETQ come from the germline V gene. V shed 4 bases and J shed 7 bases, with 12 bases lying between them. The CDR3 length is 13 residues. Sequenced input: peripheral blood. The clonotype was recovered from a man aged 25-45 years with active or convalescent COVID-19. The chain employs TRBV5-1 and TRBJ1-5; D possibly corresponds to TRBD1 (6 bases). CDR3 nucleotides: TGCGCCAGCAGCGGGGGCCCCCAACAGCCCCAGCATTTT. Protein sequence: CASSGGPQQPQHF.